This TCR beta chain was sequenced for a study of T-cell reconstitution after alpha-beta-depleted transplantation in children. Points from the study as a whole: Newly made T cells mostly supplied T-cell counts and diversity one year after transplant. Where alpha-beta T cells came from about two months after transplant was reportedly several hundred expanded graft clones. There were some patients whose high TCRbeta diversity at day 60 came from surviving recipient T cells and thymic progenitors.

J was trimmed by 1 base and V by 7 bases; bases with no gene match: 8. Germline loops: CDR1 ENHRY, CDR2 SYGVKD. The CDR3 consists of 15 residues. The library targeted TCRbeta and was prepared with unique molecular identifiers. TCRdb ran MiXCR on the PCR reads and lists one entry per CDR3 protein. The top ten hold roughly a third of the sample, which has 200,000 to 250,000 distinct CDR3 sequences, approximately 8.4% seen once. This clonotype was recorded a few times. Its antigen is as yet unknown. The sample was PBMCs, mostly from graft donor cells, taken 360 days after TCRalphabeta/CD19-depleted stem cell transplant. The chain carries TRBV10-3 and TRBJ2-7, with 9 bases matching TRBD1. The source of this sequence is a male patient aged 2 to 10 who had a stem cell transplant for acute myeloid leukemia, so the T cells may come from the graft donor. The CDR3 nucleotides are TGTGCCATCAATACGGGACAGGGTCTTTCCTACGAGCAGTACTTC. It codes for CAINTGQGLSYEQYF.